Listed below are T cell receptor beta chains from one sample, sequenced in a study of Tregs in tolerant kidney transplant recipients. The method was immunoSEQ multiplex PCR; TCRdb's version includes in-frame clones alone and lacks a portion of them. The sample has about 69,000 clones, around 90% seen once. The input for sequencing was CD4+ T cells from blood, taken before the transplant. The receptors derive from a human donor who received a combined kidney and bone marrow transplant. The CDR3 runs from the conserved cysteine through the conserved F or W. The order of the fields is V gene, CDR3 length, D gene, J gene, clone size, CDR3 DNA, CDR3 protein. D genes are given only for firm matches. Size is stated for part of the rows, as once, few or many counts, or as a class when the clone is expanded.

TRBV10-3	12	NA	TRBJ2-3	NA	TGTGCCATCAGTGAGTCGAGAGATACGCAGTATTTT	CAISESRDTQYF
TRBV28	16	TRBD1	TRBJ1-2	NA	TGTGCCAGCAGTTTATGGGGACAGGGTCGCCATTCGGGCTACACCTTC	CASSLWGQGRHSGYTF
TRBV2	12	TRBD1	TRBJ2-7	NA	TGTGCCAGCCGGGACAGATCCTACGAGCAGTACTTC	CASRDRSYEQYF
TRBV11-2	15	NA	TRBJ1-1	NA	TGTGCCAGCAGCTCTCCGACGGGGAGGGAACTTGAAACTTTCTTT	CASSSPTGRELETFF
TRBV28	15	NA	TRBJ2-6	NA	TGTGCCAGCAGTAGAACAGGGTCCGGGGCCAACGTCCTGACTTTC	CASSRTGSGANVLTF
TRBV7-3	13	NA	TRBJ2-7	NA	TGTGCCAGCAGCTCCACCACAGGGACCGAGCAGTACTTC	CASSSTTGTEQYF
TRBV4-2	17	NA	TRBJ1-4	NA	TGTGCCAGCAGCTCCCAAGTTAGGGGCTTGTCGGATGAAAAACTGTTTTTT	CASSSQVRGLSDEKLFF
TRBV28	13	NA	TRBJ1-1	NA	TGTGCCAGCAGTCAACTGACAGGCGATGAAGCTTTCTTT	CASSQLTGDEAFF
TRBV28	13	NA	TRBJ2-5	NA	TGTGCCAGCAGTTTCCAATCGGGGGAGACCCAGTACTTC	CASSFQSGETQYF
TRBV6-6	14	NA	TRBJ1-2	NA	TGTGCCAGCAGTTACGTACTTGAGAACTATGGCTACACCTTC	CASSYVLENYGYTF
TRBV6-5	16	TRBD2	TRBJ2-7	NA	TGTGCCAGCAGTTCGGGGGGGAAGGGGCTAAGAGACGAGCAGTACTTC	CASSSGGKGLRDEQYF
TRBV5-1	13	NA	TRBJ1-2	few	TGCGCCAGCAGCTTGGCTGGTCGTAGTGGCTACACCTTC	CASSLAGRSGYTF
TRBV11-3	16	NA	TRBJ2-2	NA	TGTGCCAGCAGCTTAGGGGCCTTTGCGAACACCGGGGAGCTGTTTTTT	CASSLGAFANTGELFF
TRBV5-1	13	NA	TRBJ2-5	NA	TGCGCCAGCAGCCCCACTGACAGGGAGACCCAGTACTTC	CASSPTDRETQYF
TRBV29-1	15	TRBD2	TRBJ2-2	NA	TGCAGCGTTCAGGCTAGCGGGACGAACACCGGGGAGCTGTTTTTT	CSVQASGTNTGELFF
TRBV27	11	NA	TRBJ2-1	NA	TGTGCCAGCACCTTCGTCAATGAGCAGTTCTTC	CASTFVNEQFF
TRBV11-1	12	NA	TRBJ2-1	NA	TGTGCCAGCAGCTTTAGCCGGGATGAGCAGTTCTTC	CASSFSRDEQFF
TRBV19	15	NA	TRBJ2-7	NA	TGTGCCAGTAGAATGGGGGCGGGAGCGGACTACGAGCAGTACTTC	CASRMGAGADYEQYF
TRBV19	15	TRBD2	TRBJ2-1	NA	TGTGCCAGTAGCTTAGCGGGGGGCACCTACAATGAGCAGTTCTTC	CASSLAGGTYNEQFF
TRBV2	14	TRBD2	TRBJ2-1	NA	TGTGCCAGCACAAGCGGGAGGGCCTACAATGAGCAGTTCTTC	CASTSGRAYNEQFF
TRBV6-1	12	NA	TRBJ1-2	few	TGTGCCAGCACCGGAGAGGTGATAGGCTACACCTTC	CASTGEVIGYTF
TRBV7-9	14	NA	TRBJ2-7	NA	TGTGCCAGCAGCGGCCTACGAGGCCGCTACGAGCAGTACTTC	CASSGLRGRYEQYF
TRBV7-2	15	TRBD1	TRBJ1-1	NA	TGTGCCAGCACCTTCCTGGCAGGGGGGAACACTGAAGCTTTCTTT	CASTFLAGGNTEAFF
TRBV5-1	14	TRBD1	TRBJ1-3	NA	TGCGCCAGCAGAGAGGACAGGGAAGCGGGCACCATATATTTT	CASREDREAGTIYF
TRBV30	16	TRBD2	TRBJ2-1	NA	TGTGCCTGGAGTCCAGATAGCGGGCTTAACTACAATGAGCAGTTCTTC	CAWSPDSGLNYNEQFF
TRBV5-8	15	TRBD2	TRBJ2-7	NA	TGTGCCAGCAGCTTAAGCGGGAGAGGTACCTACGAGCAGTACTTC	CASSLSGRGTYEQYF
TRBV9	13	NA	TRBJ2-5	NA	TGTGCCAGCAGCGTGGAGGGTTTGGAGACCCAGTACTTC	CASSVEGLETQYF
TRBV18	15	TRBD2	TRBJ2-1	NA	TGTGCCAGCTCACCGATAGCGGGAGGAGGGGTTGAGCAGTTCTTC	CASSPIAGGGVEQFF
TRBV28	17	TRBD2	TRBJ2-1	NA	TGTGCCAGCAGTTTACCCAGGGGGGCTAGCGGGAGTGATGAGCAGTTCTTC	CASSLPRGASGSDEQFF
TRBV30	15	NA	TRBJ1-5	once	TGTGCCTGGAGGACACAGGGAGGGGGTTCCCAGCCCCAGCATTTT	CAWRTQGGGSQPQHF
TRBV13	14	TRBD1	TRBJ2-7	NA	TGTGCCAGCAGACAAACAGGGGTGGTGTACGAGCAGTACTTC	CASRQTGVVYEQYF
TRBV6-6	15	TRBD2	TRBJ2-7	NA	TGTGCCAGCAGTTCCCCGGCTAGCGGGGCCTACGAGCAGTACTTC	CASSSPASGAYEQYF
TRBV6-5	15	TRBD1	TRBJ1-5	NA	TGTGCCAGCAACCCAGGGGGGAATAGCAATCAGCCCCAGCATTTT	CASNPGGNSNQPQHF
TRBV28	12	NA	TRBJ1-3	NA	TGTGCCAGCAGTTTAGCAGGGAACACCATATATTTT	CASSLAGNTIYF
TRBV28	14	NA	TRBJ2-7	NA	TGTGCCAGCAGTTTAGGGCAGGGGATTTGGGAGCAGTACTTC	CASSLGQGIWEQYF
TRBV18	15	NA	TRBJ1-1	few	TGTGCCAGCTCCCCATCCGCTGGGGCGAACACTGAAGCTTTCTTT	CASSPSAGANTEAFF
TRBV6-1	14	TRBD1	TRBJ1-4	NA	TGTGCCAGCAGAGAGGACAGGGGTAATGAAAAACTGTTTTTT	CASREDRGNEKLFF
TRBV28	14	NA	TRBJ1-5	NA	TGTGCCAGCACCTGGGGAGTCAGGGGCCAGCCCCAGCATTTT	CASTWGVRGQPQHF
TRBV19	15	NA	TRBJ2-2	NA	TGTGCCAGTAGTATAGAGGGTTTAGCCACCGGGGAGCTGTTTTTT	CASSIEGLATGELFF
TRBV14	16	TRBD2	TRBJ2-5	NA	TGTGCCAGCAGCCATCTAGCGGGAGGCCGGAGGGAGACCCAGTACTTC	CASSHLAGGRRETQYF
TRBV19	16	TRBD2	TRBJ2-2	NA	TGTGCCAGTAACGTTGGCGGGAGGGCTGACACCGGGGAGCTGTTTTTT	CASNVGGRADTGELFF
TRBV5-1	14	TRBD2	TRBJ2-1	NA	TGCGCCAGCAGCCCCGCCCGGGGGGACAATGAGCAGTTCTTC	CASSPARGDNEQFF
TRBV6-5	14	NA	TRBJ1-5	NA	TGTGCCAGCAGTTCCCGTGGGGGGAATCAGCCCCAGCATTTT	CASSSRGGNQPQHF